Below are 25 T cell receptor beta chains sequenced from a single sample in a study of CD8+CD57+ T cells in acquired aplastic anemia. Sequencing involved patients with CD8+CD57+ cell expansion previously shown by flow cytometry. Genomic DNA provided the template from which TCR beta VDJ and CDR3 profiles were obtained. One entry per CDR3 protein results from TCRdb running MiXCR on the reads. The sample carries 180,000 or so distinct CDR3 sequences, about 60% recorded once. The sequenced sample was sorted CD4+, CD8+, or CD8+CD57+ T cells (not recorded which) from PBMCs. Source of these receptors: a human donor with aplastic anemia.

To note about this clonotype: A junction boundary mismatches the germline segment, possibly from a read error. J is TRBJ2-5 and V is TRBV7-3; D ambiguous. CDR3 size: 14 residues. CDR1 is SGHTA, CDR2 FQGTGA, per germline. Here the CDR3 reads CASSLGSRLETQDF. CDR3 nucleotide sequence: TGTGCCAGCAGCTTAGGGTCCAGACTGGAGACCCAGGACTTC.

The chain couples TRBV7-9 to TRBJ1-2, with TRBD1 identical over 10 bases. There are 17 residues in the CDR3. Germline values: CDR1 SEHNR, CDR2 FQNEAQ (reference sequence). V lost 4 bases to trimming and J lost 1 base; unmatched junction nucleotides: 9. CDR3 DNA sequence: TGTGCCAGCAGCTCTACATCGGGACAGGGGATTAACTATGGCTACACCTTC. This encodes CASSSTSGQGINYGYTF.

The chain recombines TRBV7-6 with TRBJ1-1; D is possibly TRBD1 (6 bases). The germline V gene has CDR1 SGHVS and CDR2 FNYEAQ. The CDR3 sequence is 12 residues long. The V gene lost 5 bases and the J gene lost 10 bases, with 14 bases spanning the gap. The CDR3 loop reads CASSPNRDVAFF. The CDR3 DNA sequence: TGTGCCAGCAGCCCAAACAGGGACGTAGCTTTCTTT.

This clonotype was seen only a few times. The V call is TRBV7-8, the J call TRBJ1-5; no clear D gene. The CDR3 is 16 amino acids. Germline CDR1 and CDR2: SGHVS and FQNEAQ. The germline V and J ends were trimmed by 1 base and 3 bases, with 13 bases remaining between them. For the CDR3, the DNA is TGTGCCAGCAGCTTAGGCGGGCTCCTGGTCAATCAGCCCCAGCATTTT. Translation gives CASSLGGLLVNQPQHF.

The chain couples TRBV10-3 to TRBJ1-1; D remains ambiguous. Looked up from germline, CDR1 is ENHRY and CDR2 is SYGVKD. V was shortened by 9 bases and J by 10 bases, with 21 bases between the two germline ends. The CDR3 runs 13 residues. The CDR3 nucleotides are TGTGCCATTAAAGGTCATGGACCGTCCGGAGCTTTCTTT. As protein: CAIKGHGPSGAFF.

The chain employs TRBV4-3 and TRBJ2-3; a possible D gene is TRBD2 (6 bases). Germline V gene sequence: CDR1 LGHNA, CDR2 YSLEER. This CDR3 is 17 amino acids long. Trimming pared 0 bases from V and 8 bases from J, leaving 21 bases between. CDR3 sequence: CASSQDGEVTVVGTQYF. CDR3 in DNA: TGCGCCAGCAGCCAAGATGGGGAGGTAACGGTGGTTGGTACGCAGTATTTT.

The rearrangement links TRBV7-8 to TRBJ1-5; a possible D gene is TRBD1 (6 bases). This CDR3 has 14 residues. The germline CDR1 and CDR2 sequences are SGHVS and FQNEAQ. Between the trimmed V and J ends, which lost 3 bases and 5 bases, there was a span of 11 bases. The CDR3 reads CASSLGQGHQPQHF. The CDR3 coding sequence is TGTGCCAGCAGCTTGGGTCAGGGGCATCAGCCCCAGCATTTT.

J is TRBJ2-1 and V is TRBV29-1; TRBD2 might be the D (6 bases). The V end was cut by 1 base, the J end by 8 bases, with 15 bases between. The V gene's germline CDR1 is SQVTM and CDR2 ANQGSEA. The CDR3 is made up of 14 amino acids. The CDR3 loop is CSVEGGIGTYEQFF. The DNA of the CDR3 is TGCAGCGTTGAAGGGGGAATAGGGACTTATGAGCAGTTCTTC.

V gene TRBV5-1 combines with J gene TRBJ2-3, with D hard to call. Germline V gives CDR1 SGHRS, CDR2 YFSETQ. The CDR3 extends over 14 amino acids. The germline V and J ends were trimmed by 4 bases and 2 bases, with 11 bases remaining between them. The CDR3 is CASSVQLSTDTQYF. The CDR3, as DNA: TGCGCCAGCAGCGTACAACTTTCCACAGATACGCAGTATTTT.

The chain uses TRBV19 and TRBJ2-7, with a tentative D call TRBD1 (6 bases). Trimming took off 5 bases at V and 5 bases at J, with 13 bases between the two ends. Germline values: CDR1 LNHDA, CDR2 SQIVND (reference sequence). The CDR3 sequence is 13 residues long. The DNA for the CDR3 is TGTGCCAGTAGTGAGGGGGTTATCGACGAGCAGTACTTC. It yields the protein CASSEGVIDEQYF.

The V call is TRBV29-1, the J call TRBJ1-2, with D possibly matching TRBD1 (5 bases). Germline V CDR1 and CDR2: SQVTM, ANQGSEA. CDR3 length: 14 residues. With 8 bases removed from V and 2 bases from J, the gap between germline ends came to 18 bases. This CDR3 is CSSEGLGVNYGYTF. The CDR3 nucleotides read TGCAGCAGTGAAGGGCTGGGGGTGAACTATGGCTACACCTTC.

The chain links TRBV20-1 to TRBJ1-2; TRBD1 matches at 7 bases. There are 14 residues in the CDR3. CDR1 is DFQATT, CDR2 SNEGSKA, per germline (reference sequence). Unmatched junction bases numbered 13, after V lost 3 bases and J lost 9 bases. The DNA for the CDR3 is TGCAGTGCTAGGGGGGGTGAGGGGGCGCATAGCTACACCTTC. This sequence encodes CSARGGEGAHSYTF.

The CDR3 is CAISGQGGGDNEQFF. The CDR3 bases are TGTGCCATCAGTGGTCAGGGAGGTGGGGACAATGAGCAGTTCTTC. This chain links TRBV10-3 with TRBJ2-1, with a weak D call TRBD2 (6 bases). V lost 4 bases, J lost 5 bases, and 15 bases lay in between. Germline CDR1 reads ENHRY; CDR2 reads SYGVKD. The CDR3 runs 15 residues.

The V and J genes are TRBV24-1 and TRBJ1-2; 7 bases match TRBD1. Germline V gene lookup returns CDR1 KGHDR and CDR2 SFDVKD. The ends lost 3 bases at V and 8 bases at J; junction bases unmatched: 2. The CDR3 contains 12 residues. CDR3 DNA sequence: TGTGCCACCAGTGATACAGGGGTAGGCTACACCTTC. Translated: CATSDTGVGYTF.

Comment on this clonotype: Because the CDR3 is missing its conserved closing phenylalanine or tryptophan, this is likely a read error. The DNA is left out, because the CDR3 cannot be placed on it with certainty; the CDR3 is given as TCRdb lists it. The V and J genes are TRBV7-8 and TRBJ2-5; the listed D gene, TRBD1, was not tested against the DNA. Germline-derived CDR1 and CDR2 are SGHVS and FQNEAQ. Including both end residues, the CDR3 is 18 amino acids long. The CDR3: CASSLTAGGAGYGYTFGS.

The genes are TRBV7-9 and TRBJ1-2, with 10 bases fitting TRBD1. The germline CDR1 and CDR2 sequences are SEHNR and FQNEAQ (reference sequence). V shed 5 bases, J shed 7 bases, and the junction held 10 bases outside the gene matches. The CDR3 loop spans 15 amino acids. The CDR3: CASSPPGTGARGYTF. In DNA, the CDR3 is TGTGCCAGCAGCCCCCCCGGGACAGGGGCTCGTGGCTACACCTTC.

This clonotype appeared many times. The rearrangement joins TRBV6-1 to TRBJ2-7; maybe TRBD1 (6 bases). The CDR3 has 12 residues. V gave up 7 bases and J gave up 2 bases, with 9 bases separating them. Germline lookup yields CDR1 MNHNS and CDR2 SASEGT. The CDR3 sequence: CASIGTPYEQYF. CDR3 nucleotide sequence: TGTGCCAGCATTGGGACACCCTACGAGCAGTACTTC.

The V gene is TRBV20-1, the J gene TRBJ2-1; tentatively, D is TRBD1 (6 bases). V dropped 0 bases and J dropped 5 bases, with 14 bases sitting between them. The CDR3 loop spans 15 amino acids. Germline V lookup: CDR1 DFQATT, CDR2 SNEGSKA (reference sequence). The chain's CDR3 is CSARDLDSVHNEQFF. The CDR3 bases are TGCAGTGCTAGAGATCTGGACAGCGTACACAATGAGCAGTTCTTC.

V is TRBV29-1 and J is TRBJ2-5, with TRBD2 identical over 13 bases. The germline V gene encodes CDR1 SQVTM and CDR2 ANQGSEA. The CDR3 sequence is 15 residues long. Trimming at V came to 7 bases and at J to 1 base, leaving 6 bases not matched to a gene. CDR3 sequence: CSADGTSGAQETQYF. The CDR3 DNA sequence: TGCAGCGCCGATGGGACTAGCGGGGCCCAAGAGACCCAGTACTTC. The whole variable domain, filled in from reference TRBV29-1 and TRBJ2-5, reads SAVISQKPSRDICQRGTSLTIQCQVDSQVTMMFWYRQQPGQSLTLIATANQGSEATYESGFVIDKFPISRPNLTFSTLTVSNMSPEDSSIYLCSADGTSGAQETQYFGPGTRLLVL.

CDR3 bases: TGTGCCAGCAGCGCCAGCCCTACTGGGGTTTCCTACGAGCAGTACTTC. Its translation is CASSASPTGVSYEQYF. The chain recombines TRBV9 with TRBJ2-7; the D is unclear. CDR1 is SGDLS, CDR2 YYNGEE, per germline. The V gene lost 3 bases and the J gene lost 1 base, with 17 bases spanning the gap. The CDR3 totals 16 residues.

This chain uses TRBV5-4 with TRBJ2-7, with 9 nucleotides matching TRBD2. CDR3 size: 13 residues. Looked up from germline, CDR1 is SGHNT and CDR2 is YYREEE (reference sequence). CDR3 bases: TGTGCTAGAGAGCGGGGGGCCCCCTACGAGCAGTACTTC. Amino acid sequence: CARERGAPYEQYF. The full variable domain, its missing parts supplied by reference TRBV5-4 and TRBJ2-7, is ETGVTQSPTHLIKTRGQQVTLRCSSQSGHNTVSWYQQALGQGPQFIFQYYREEENGRGNFPPRFSGLQFPNYSSELNVNALELDDSALYLCARERGAPYEQYFGPGTRLTVT.

The chain carries TRBV5-1 and TRBJ2-7, with D unresolved. The CDR3 totals 14 residues. Germline values: CDR1 SGHRS, CDR2 YFSETQ. The germline V and J ends were trimmed by 2 bases and 9 bases, with 18 bases remaining between them. In nucleotides, the CDR3 is TGCGCCAGCAGCTTTAGTGATCCCTCGGTGGGGCAGTACTTC. Encoded protein: CASSFSDPSVGQYF. The complete variable domain, with remaining parts taken from reference TRBV5-1 and TRBJ2-7, reads KAGVTQTPRYLIKTRGQQVTLSCSPISGHRSVSWYQQTPGQGLQFLFEYFSETQRNKGNFPGRFSGRQFSNSRSEMNVSTLELGDSALYLCASSFSDPSVGQYFGPGTRLTVT.

The rearrangement joins TRBV20-1 to TRBJ2-7; 8 bases align to TRBD2. CDR1 is DFQATT and CDR2 is SNEGSKA in the germline V gene (reference sequence). This CDR3 is 14 amino acids long. V shed 2 bases and J 0 bases; nucleotides not matched to a gene: 3. CDR3 coding DNA: TGCAGTGCTAGACTAGCGGGTTACTCCTACGAGCAGTACTTC. Residues: CSARLAGYSYEQYF.

The rearrangement links TRBV20-1 to TRBJ2-7, with a weak D call TRBD2 (5 bases). Per the germline V gene, CDR1 is DFQATT and CDR2 is SNEGSKA (reference sequence). The V end was cut by 4 bases, the J end by 4 bases, with 26 bases between. This CDR3 is 17 amino acids long. The CDR3 DNA reads TGCAGTGCTACCGGGGTGGGTTGGCAGTCAAAAAAGTACGAGCAGTACTTC. It encodes CSATGVGWQSKKYEQYF.

The chain carries TRBV14 and TRBJ1-1; D uncertain. Per the germline V gene, CDR1 is SGHDN and CDR2 is FVKESK. The CDR3 covers 12 residues. The ends were cut back, 0 bases at V and 7 bases at J, with 6 bases in the middle. This chain's CDR3 is CASSQDVGEAFF. The CDR3 nucleotides read TGTGCCAGCAGCCAAGATGTGGGTGAAGCTTTCTTT.